The T cell receptor (beta chain) under discussion was sequenced for a study of cytomegalovirus exposure and HLA in healthy donors. As for the study in general: Within the Caucasian-associated ancestry cluster were around four fifths of the approximately 370 genotyped donors.

Points on this clone: As yet, its antigen is unknown.

Study conclusions and caveats: CMV serostatus was the sole immune exposure data available.

PCR used 60 Vbeta primers and 13 Jbeta primers. Sequencing was performed with immunoSEQ multiplex PCR; in TCRdb, only in-frame clones are kept and a portion is missing. The sample consists of approximately 150,000 clones, about 80% of them appearing once. Each donor was healthy, and each was a bone marrow donor. Trimming pared 4 bases from V and 8 bases from J, leaving 15 bases between. Germline CDR1 is MDHEN and CDR2 is SYDVKM. The CDR3 has 15 residues. What was sequenced was PBMCs. The chain couples TRBV28 to TRBJ1-6; a possible D gene is TRBD1 (5 bases). This receptor was identified in a man in his thirties or forties in good health and CMV-seropositive. DNA of the CDR3: TGTGCCAGCAGTTCAGTTCGGGGGGGGTATTCACCCCTCCACTTT. Protein: CASSSVRGGYSPLHF. The entire variable domain, with the rest obtained from reference TRBV28 and TRBJ1-6, is as follows: DVKVTQSSRYLVKRTGEKVFLECVQDMDHENMFWYRQDPGLGLRLIYFSYDVKMKEKGDIPEGYSVSREKKERFSLILESASTNQTSMYLCASSSVRGGYSPLHFGNGTRLTVT.